This T cell receptor (beta chain) was observed in a study of blood T cell repertoires in COVID-19. V lost 8 bases, J lost 3 bases, and 17 bases lay in between. Germline V gives CDR1 MNHEY, CDR2 SVGAGI. The CDR3 has 14 amino acids. Clinical history as reported by participants underpinned cohort assignment. The authors' processing: Counts of nucleated cells, estimated from reference gene primer amplification, were obtained. Using immunoSEQ multiplex PCR, the repertoire was profiled, and TCRdb retains in-frame clones only, with some absent. The DNA was the basis for D and trimming; V, J and clone size are from that table. The sample lists 210,000 or so clones, 81% occurring once.

The material sequenced was PBMCs or T cells enriched from blood (not recorded which). The receptor was isolated from a woman between 50 and 59 years old with acute COVID-19. The chain has TRBV6-5 and TRBJ2-7; weak D call: TRBD1 (5 bases). CDR3 protein: CASAEDNTLYEQYF. CDR3 coding DNA: TGTGCCAGCGCCGAGGACAACACCCTCTACGAGCAGTACTTC.